This TCR beta chain was identified in a study of cytomegalovirus exposure and HLA in healthy donors. Overall study context: Unique TCRs numbering around 85 million, obtained from HLA-typed donors, made up an early data release. The study, taken as a whole, reports: Further analysis, carried out later, found HLA-associated TCR beta chains more clonally expanded than equally common other chains.

This clone occurred a few times. Its cognate antigen is unknown. Trimming took 4 bases from V and 1 from J, leaving 12 bases between them. The CDR3 runs to 15 residues. Germline CDR1 and CDR2: KGHSH and LQKENI. Researchers ran the PCR with 60 Vbeta and 13 Jbeta primers. Only in-frame clones appear in the TCRdb table, and some are missing; sequencing was by immunoSEQ multiplex PCR. The sample shows 120,000 or so clones, roughly 80% of them seen only once. Material for sequencing was PBMCs. The receptor was isolated from a male donor in good health and CMV-seropositive. The chain couples TRBV18 to TRBJ2-3, with D tentatively TRBD2 (7 bases). The CDR3 reads CASSLRGAGTDTQYF. CDR3 DNA: TGTGCCAGCTCACTTCGGGGGGCCGGCACAGATACGCAGTATTTT.